This T cell receptor beta chain was identified in a study of metastatic and nonmetastatic thyroid tumors. Original processing methods: Clinicopathological groups of papillary thyroid cancer showed CDR3 differences that were used to build a distant-metastasis classifier. MiXCR re-clonotyped the PCR reads for TCRdb. The V and J calls were not made by the authors but by TCRdb's processing. In the table there are around 26,000 clones, approximately 20% of which are singletons. Until they underwent thyroid surgery, no patient had received any treatment. This clone showed up many times. The length of the CDR3 is 14 residues. The V gene's germline CDR1 is KGHSH and CDR2 LQKENI. V lost 2 bases, J lost 2 bases, and 10 bases lay in between.

Sequenced input: blood. The V and J genes are TRBV18 and TRBJ2-7; D uncertain. The receptor comes from a female donor with papillary thyroid cancer or a benign thyroid nodule (not recorded which). Some clones in this sample may be carry-over from other donors' samples. The CDR3 nucleotides read TGTGCCAGCTCACCATTTTCGGGTACCTACGAGCAGTACTTC. Translating gives CASSPFSGTYEQYF.